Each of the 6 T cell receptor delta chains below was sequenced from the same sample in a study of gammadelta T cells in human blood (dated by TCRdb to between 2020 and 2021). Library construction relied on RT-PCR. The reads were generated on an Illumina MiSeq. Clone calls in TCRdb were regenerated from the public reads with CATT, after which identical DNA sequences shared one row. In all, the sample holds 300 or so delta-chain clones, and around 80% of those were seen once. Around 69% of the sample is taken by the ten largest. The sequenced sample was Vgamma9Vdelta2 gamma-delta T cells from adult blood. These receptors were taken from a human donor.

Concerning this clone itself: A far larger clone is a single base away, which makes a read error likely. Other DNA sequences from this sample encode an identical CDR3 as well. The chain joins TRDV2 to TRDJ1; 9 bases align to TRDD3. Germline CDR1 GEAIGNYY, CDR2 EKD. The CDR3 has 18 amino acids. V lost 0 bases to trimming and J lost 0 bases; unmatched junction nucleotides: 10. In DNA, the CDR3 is TGTGCCTGTGACACCGTCTGGGGGATGGGGTTAGACACCGATAAACTCATCTTT. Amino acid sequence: CACDTVWGMGLDTDKLIF.

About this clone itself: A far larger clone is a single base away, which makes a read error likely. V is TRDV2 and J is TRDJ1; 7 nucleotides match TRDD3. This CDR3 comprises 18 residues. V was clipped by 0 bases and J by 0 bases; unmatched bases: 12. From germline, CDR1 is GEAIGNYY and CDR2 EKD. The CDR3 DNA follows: TGTGCCTGTGACACCATACTGGGGATCGGGGACAACACCGATAAACTCATCTTT. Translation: CACDTILGIGDNTDKLIF.

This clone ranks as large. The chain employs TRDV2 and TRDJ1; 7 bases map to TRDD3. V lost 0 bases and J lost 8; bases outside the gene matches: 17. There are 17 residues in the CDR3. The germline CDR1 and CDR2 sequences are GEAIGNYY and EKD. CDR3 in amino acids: CACDTVDLGATMTKLIF. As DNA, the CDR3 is TGTGCCTGTGACACCGTCGATCTGGGGGCTACAATGACAAAACTCATCTTT.

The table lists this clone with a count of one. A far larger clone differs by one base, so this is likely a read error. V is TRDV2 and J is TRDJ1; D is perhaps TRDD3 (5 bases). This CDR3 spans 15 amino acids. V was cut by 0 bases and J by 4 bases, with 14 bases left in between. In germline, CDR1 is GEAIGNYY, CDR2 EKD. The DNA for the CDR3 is TGTGCCTGTGACACCGTCGGGGGCACTGACGATAAACTCATCTTT. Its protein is CACDTVGGTDDKLIF.

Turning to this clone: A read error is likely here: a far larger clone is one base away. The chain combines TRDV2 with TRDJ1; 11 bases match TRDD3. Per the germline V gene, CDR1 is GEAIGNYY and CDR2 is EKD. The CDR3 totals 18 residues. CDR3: CASDTLLGDNQYTDKLIF. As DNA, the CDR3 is TGTGCCTCTGACACCCTACTGGGGGATAATCAGTACACCGATAAACTCATCTTT.

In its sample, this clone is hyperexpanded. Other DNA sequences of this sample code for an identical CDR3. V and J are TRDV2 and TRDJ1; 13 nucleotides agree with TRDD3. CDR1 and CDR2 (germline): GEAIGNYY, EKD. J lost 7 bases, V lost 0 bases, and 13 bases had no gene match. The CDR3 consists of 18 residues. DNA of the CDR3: TGTGCCTGTGACACCGTAACGCGTACTGGGGGATACGTCGGTAAACTCATCTTT. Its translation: CACDTVTRTGGYVGKLIF.